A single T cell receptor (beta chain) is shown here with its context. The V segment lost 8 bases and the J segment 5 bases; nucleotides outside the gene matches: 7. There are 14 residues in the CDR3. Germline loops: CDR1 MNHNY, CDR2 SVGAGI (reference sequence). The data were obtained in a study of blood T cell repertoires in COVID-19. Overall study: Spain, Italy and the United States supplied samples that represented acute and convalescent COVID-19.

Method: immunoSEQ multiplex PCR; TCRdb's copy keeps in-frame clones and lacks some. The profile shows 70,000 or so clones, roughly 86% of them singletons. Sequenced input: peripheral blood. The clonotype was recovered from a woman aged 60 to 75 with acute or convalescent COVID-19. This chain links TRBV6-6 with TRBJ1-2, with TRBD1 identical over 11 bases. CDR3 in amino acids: CASYTGQGVYGYTF. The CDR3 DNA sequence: TGTGCCAGCTACACGGGACAGGGGGTATATGGCTACACCTTC.